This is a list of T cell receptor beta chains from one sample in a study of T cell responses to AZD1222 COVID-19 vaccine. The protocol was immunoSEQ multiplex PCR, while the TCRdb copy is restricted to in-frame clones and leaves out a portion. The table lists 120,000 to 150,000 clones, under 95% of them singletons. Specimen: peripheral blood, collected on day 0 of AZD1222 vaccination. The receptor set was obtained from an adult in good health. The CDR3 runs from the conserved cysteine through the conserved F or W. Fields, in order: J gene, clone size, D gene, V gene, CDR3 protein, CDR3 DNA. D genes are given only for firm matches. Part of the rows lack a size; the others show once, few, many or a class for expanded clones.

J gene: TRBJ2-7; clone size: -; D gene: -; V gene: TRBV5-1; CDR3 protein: CASSPPGSAYEQYF; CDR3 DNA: TGCGCCAGCAGCCCTCCCGGGAGCGCCTACGAGCAGTACTTC
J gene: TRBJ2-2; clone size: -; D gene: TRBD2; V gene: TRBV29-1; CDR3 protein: CSVKAGGSIWDTGELFF; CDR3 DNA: TGCAGCGTAAAAGCGGGAGGCTCTATCTGGGACACCGGGGAGCTGTTTTTT
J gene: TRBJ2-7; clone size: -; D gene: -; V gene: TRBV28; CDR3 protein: CASSLTTHPREQYF; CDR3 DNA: TGTGCCAGCAGTTTAACTACTCATCCAAGGGAGCAGTACTTC
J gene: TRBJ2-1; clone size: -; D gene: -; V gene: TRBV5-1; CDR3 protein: CASTHSGGPSSYNEQFF; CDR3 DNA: TGCGCCAGCACCCACAGTGGCGGGCCCAGCTCCTACAATGAGCAGTTCTTC
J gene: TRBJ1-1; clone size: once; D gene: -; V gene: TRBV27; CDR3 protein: CASSTGMRTEAFF; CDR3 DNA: TGTGCCAGCAGTACAGGGATGAGGACTGAAGCTTTCTTT
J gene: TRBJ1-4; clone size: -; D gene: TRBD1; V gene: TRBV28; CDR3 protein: CASSSGGQDGEKLFF; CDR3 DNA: TGTGCCAGCAGTTCGGGGGGACAGGATGGCGAAAAACTGTTTTTT
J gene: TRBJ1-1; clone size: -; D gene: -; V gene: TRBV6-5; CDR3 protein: CASRGRDGQNTEAFF; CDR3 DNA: TGTGCCAGCAGGGGCCGGGACGGCCAGAACACTGAAGCTTTCTTT
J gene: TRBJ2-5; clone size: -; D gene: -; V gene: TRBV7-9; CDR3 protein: CASSLGGTPRAETQYF; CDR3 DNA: TGTGCCAGCAGCTTAGGGGGGACCCCCAGAGCGGAGACCCAGTACTTC
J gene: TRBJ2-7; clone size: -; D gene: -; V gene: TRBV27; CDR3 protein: CASSPLGVWGEQYF; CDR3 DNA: TGTGCCAGCAGTCCCCTCGGAGTCTGGGGCGAGCAGTACTTC
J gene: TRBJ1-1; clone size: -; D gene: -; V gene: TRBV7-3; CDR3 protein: CASSLNPQRLNTEAFF; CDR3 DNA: TGTGCCAGCAGCTTAAACCCCCAGAGGCTGAACACTGAAGCTTTCTTT
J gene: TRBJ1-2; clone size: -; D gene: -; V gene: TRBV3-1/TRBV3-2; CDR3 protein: CASSQDETFYGYTF; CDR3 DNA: TGTGCCAGCAGCCAAGACGAGACCTTCTATGGCTACACCTTC
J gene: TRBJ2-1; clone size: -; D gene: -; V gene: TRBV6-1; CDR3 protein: CASSARDLSSYNEQFF; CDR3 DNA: TGTGCCAGCAGTGCCAGGGACCTTAGCTCCTACAATGAGCAGTTCTTC
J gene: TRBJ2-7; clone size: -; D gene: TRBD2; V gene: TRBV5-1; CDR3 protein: CASARLAGGPIRYEQYF; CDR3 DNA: TGCGCCAGCGCCCGACTAGCGGGAGGGCCAATCCGCTACGAGCAGTACTTC
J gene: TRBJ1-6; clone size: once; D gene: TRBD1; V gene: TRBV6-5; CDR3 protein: CASRSTGTGGPPLHF; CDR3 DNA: TGTGCCAGCAGATCCACCGGGACAGGGGGTCCACCCCTCCACTTT
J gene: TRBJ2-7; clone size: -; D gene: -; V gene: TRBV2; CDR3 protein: CASTDGLYEQYF; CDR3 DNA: TGTGCCAGCACGGACGGACTATACGAGCAGTACTTC
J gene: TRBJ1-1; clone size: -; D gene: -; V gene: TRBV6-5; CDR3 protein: CASSWGVETEAFF; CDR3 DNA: TGTGCCAGCAGTTGGGGGGTAGAAACTGAAGCTTTCTTT
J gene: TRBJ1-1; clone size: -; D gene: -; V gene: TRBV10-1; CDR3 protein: CASSVRRSTEAFF; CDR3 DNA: TGCGCCAGCAGTGTTAGACGGAGCACTGAAGCTTTCTTT
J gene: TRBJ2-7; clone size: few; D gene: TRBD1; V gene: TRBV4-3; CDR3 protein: CASSQDLTGGAEQYF; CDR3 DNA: TGCGCCAGCAGCCAAGATCTGACAGGGGGCGCCGAGCAGTACTTC
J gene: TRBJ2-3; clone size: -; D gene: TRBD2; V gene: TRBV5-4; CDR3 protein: CASSLLVGLAGTTQYF; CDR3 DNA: TGTGCCAGCAGCTTGCTGGTGGGACTAGCGGGAACAACGCAGTATTTT
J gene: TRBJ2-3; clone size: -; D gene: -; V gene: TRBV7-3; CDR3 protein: CASSLGAMRGTDTQYF; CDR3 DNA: TGTGCCAGCAGCCTCGGGGCAATGCGGGGCACAGATACGCAGTATTTT
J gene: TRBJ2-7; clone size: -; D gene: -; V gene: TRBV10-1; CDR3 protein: CASSEDSRGYEQYF; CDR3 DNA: TGCGCCAGCAGTGAGGATTCCAGGGGCTACGAGCAGTACTTC
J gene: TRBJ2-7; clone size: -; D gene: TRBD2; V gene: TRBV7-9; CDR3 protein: CASSLLAGASNEQYF; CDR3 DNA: TGTGCCAGCAGCTTACTAGCGGGAGCTTCGAACGAGCAGTACTTC
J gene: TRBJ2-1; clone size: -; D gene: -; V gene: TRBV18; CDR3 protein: CASSPFRGNEQFF; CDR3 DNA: TGTGCCAGCTCACCATTCCGGGGCAATGAGCAGTTCTTC
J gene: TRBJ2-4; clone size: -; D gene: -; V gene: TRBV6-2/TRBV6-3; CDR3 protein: CASSYSGGLITVIQYF; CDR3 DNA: TGTGCCAGCAGTTACTCGGGAGGACTAATAACGGTCATTCAGTACTTC
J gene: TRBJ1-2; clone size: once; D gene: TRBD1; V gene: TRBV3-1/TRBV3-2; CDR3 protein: CASSQGQGDGGYTF; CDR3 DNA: TGTGCCAGCAGCCAAGGACAGGGAGATGGGGGCTACACCTTC
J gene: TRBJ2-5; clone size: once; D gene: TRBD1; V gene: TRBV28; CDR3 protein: CASSRGQTRETQYF; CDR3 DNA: TGTGCCAGCAGCCGGGGACAGACAAGAGAGACCCAGTACTTC
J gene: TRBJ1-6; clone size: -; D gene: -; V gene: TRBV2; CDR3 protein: CASSLRLMTNSPLHF; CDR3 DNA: TGTGCCAGCAGCCTCAGACTAATGACGAATTCACCCCTCCACTTT
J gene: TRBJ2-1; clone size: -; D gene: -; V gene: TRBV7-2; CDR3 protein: CASSFNEQFF; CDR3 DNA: TGTGCCAGCAGCTTCAATGAGCAGTTCTTC
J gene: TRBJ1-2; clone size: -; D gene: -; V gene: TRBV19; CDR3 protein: CASRPQAGGRGYGYTF; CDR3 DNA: TGTGCCAGTAGACCCCAGGCGGGGGGCAGGGGCTATGGCTACACCTTC
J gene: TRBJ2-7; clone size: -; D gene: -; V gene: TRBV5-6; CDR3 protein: CASRRGSLSYEQYF; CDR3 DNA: TGTGCCAGCAGGAGGGGATCTCTATCCTACGAGCAGTACTTC
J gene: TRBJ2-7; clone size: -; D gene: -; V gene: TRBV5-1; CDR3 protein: CASSLNAGGYEQYF; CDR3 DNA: TGCGCCAGCAGCTTGAACGCCGGTGGGTACGAGCAGTACTTC
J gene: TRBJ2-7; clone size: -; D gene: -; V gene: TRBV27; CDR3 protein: CASSLSGRGRSYEQYF; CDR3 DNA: TGTGCCAGCAGTTTATCTGGGAGGGGGCGCTCCTACGAGCAGTACTTC
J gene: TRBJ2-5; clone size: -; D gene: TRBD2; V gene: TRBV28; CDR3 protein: CASRKLAGVDGTQYF; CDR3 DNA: TGTGCCAGCAGGAAACTAGCGGGAGTCGACGGGACCCAGTACTTC
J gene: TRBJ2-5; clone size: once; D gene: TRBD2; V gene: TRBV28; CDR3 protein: CASSPSGRLSETQYF; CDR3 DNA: TGTGCCAGCAGTCCCAGCGGGAGGCTCTCCGAGACCCAGTACTTC
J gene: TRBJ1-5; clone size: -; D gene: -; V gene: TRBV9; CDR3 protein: CASSLTSSNQPQHF; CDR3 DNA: TGTGCCAGCAGCCTAACAAGTAGCAATCAGCCCCAGCATTTT
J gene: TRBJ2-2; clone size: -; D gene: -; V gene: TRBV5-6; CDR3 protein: CASSLGVLNTGELFF; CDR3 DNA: TGTGCCAGCAGCTTGGGGGTCCTCAACACCGGGGAGCTGTTTTTT
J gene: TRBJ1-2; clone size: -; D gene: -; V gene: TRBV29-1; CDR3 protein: CSVESINYGYTF; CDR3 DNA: TGCAGCGTTGAATCTATTAACTATGGCTACACCTTC
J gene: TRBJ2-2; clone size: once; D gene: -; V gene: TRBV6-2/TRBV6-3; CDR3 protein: CASSYDRMIANTGELFF; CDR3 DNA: TGTGCCAGCAGTTACGACAGGATGATCGCGAACACCGGGGAGCTGTTTTTT
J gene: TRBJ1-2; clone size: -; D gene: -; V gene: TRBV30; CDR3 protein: CAWSVRAQGARNYGYTF; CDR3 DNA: TGTGCCTGGAGTGTACGGGCGCAGGGCGCCCGTAACTATGGCTACACCTTC
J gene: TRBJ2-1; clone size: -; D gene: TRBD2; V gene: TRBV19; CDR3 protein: CASSNRDYYSYNEQFF; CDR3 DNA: TGTGCCAGTAGCAATCGGGACTATTACTCCTACAATGAGCAGTTCTTC
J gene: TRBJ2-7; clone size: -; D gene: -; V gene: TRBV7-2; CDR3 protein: CASSFGTTYEQYF; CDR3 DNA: TGTGCCAGCAGCTTCGGGACAACCTACGAGCAGTACTTC
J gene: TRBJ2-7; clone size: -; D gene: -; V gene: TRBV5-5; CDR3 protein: CASSFYRSEQYF; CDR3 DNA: TGTGCCAGCAGCTTTTATAGAAGCGAGCAGTACTTC
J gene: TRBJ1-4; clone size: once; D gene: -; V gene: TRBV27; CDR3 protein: CASRDGLATNEKLFF; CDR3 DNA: TGTGCCAGCAGGGACGGACTTGCAACTAATGAAAAACTGTTTTTT
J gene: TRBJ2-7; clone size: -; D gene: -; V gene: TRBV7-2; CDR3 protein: CASSLFPASYEQYF; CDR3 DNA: TGTGCCAGCAGCTTATTTCCAGCCTCCTACGAGCAGTACTTC
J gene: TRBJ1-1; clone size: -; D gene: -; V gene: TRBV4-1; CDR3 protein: CASSHGEEAFF; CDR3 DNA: TGCGCCAGCAGCCACGGGGAGGAAGCTTTCTTT
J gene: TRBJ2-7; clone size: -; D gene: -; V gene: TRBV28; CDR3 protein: CASSPQGGLTYEQYF; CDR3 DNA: TGTGCCAGCAGTCCACAAGGGGGGCTGACCTACGAGCAGTACTTC
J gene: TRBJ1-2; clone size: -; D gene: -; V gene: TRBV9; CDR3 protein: CASSVAQNPEGNYGYTF; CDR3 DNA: TGTGCCAGCAGCGTAGCTCAAAACCCGGAAGGCAACTATGGCTACACCTTC
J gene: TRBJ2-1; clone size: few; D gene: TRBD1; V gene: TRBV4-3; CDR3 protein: CASSQEADRGYDEQFF; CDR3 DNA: TGCGCCAGCAGCCAAGAGGCGGACAGGGGGTACGATGAGCAGTTCTTC
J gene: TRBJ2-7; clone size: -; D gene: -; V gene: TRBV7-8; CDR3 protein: CASSFRPGRAPYEQYF; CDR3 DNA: TGTGCCAGCAGCTTTCGGCCGGGCAGGGCCCCATACGAGCAGTACTTC
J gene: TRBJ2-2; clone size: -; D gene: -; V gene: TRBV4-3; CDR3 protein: CASSQDRMDMSIVANTGELFF; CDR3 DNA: TGCGCCAGCAGCCAAGACCGAATGGATATGAGCATTGTAGCGAACACCGGGGAGCTGTTTTTT
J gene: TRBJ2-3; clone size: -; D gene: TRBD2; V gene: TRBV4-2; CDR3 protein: CASSQAAGGQDTQYF; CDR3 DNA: TGTGCCAGCAGCCAAGCTGCGGGAGGGCAAGATACGCAGTATTTT
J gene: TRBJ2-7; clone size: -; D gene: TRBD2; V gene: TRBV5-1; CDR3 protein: CASSLHGVIAGTTYEQYF; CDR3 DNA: TGCGCCAGCAGCCTCCATGGGGTGATAGCGGGAACCACCTACGAGCAGTACTTC
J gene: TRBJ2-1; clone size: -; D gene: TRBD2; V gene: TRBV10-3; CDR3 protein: CAISASAGGTYNEQFF; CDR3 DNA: TGTGCCATCAGTGCCTCGGCGGGAGGGACCTACAATGAGCAGTTCTTC
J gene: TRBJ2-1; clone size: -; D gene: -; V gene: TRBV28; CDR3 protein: CASSLSYNEQFF; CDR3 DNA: TGTGCCAGCAGTCTGAGTTATAATGAGCAGTTCTTC
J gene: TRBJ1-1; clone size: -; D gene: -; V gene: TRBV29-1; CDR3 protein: CSGGHMNTEAFF; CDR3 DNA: TGCAGCGGGGGACACATGAACACTGAAGCTTTCTTT